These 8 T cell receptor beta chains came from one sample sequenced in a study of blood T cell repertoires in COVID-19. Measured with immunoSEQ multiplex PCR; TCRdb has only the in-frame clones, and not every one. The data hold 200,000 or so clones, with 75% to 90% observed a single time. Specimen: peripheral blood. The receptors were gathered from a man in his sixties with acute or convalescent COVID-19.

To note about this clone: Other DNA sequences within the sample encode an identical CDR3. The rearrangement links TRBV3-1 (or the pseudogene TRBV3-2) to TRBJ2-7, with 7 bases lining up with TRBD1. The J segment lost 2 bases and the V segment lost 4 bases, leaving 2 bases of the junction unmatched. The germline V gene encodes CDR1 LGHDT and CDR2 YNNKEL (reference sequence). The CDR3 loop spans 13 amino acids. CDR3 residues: CASSLRGTYEQYF. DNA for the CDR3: TGTGCCAGCAGCCTCAGGGGGACCTACGAGCAGTACTTC.

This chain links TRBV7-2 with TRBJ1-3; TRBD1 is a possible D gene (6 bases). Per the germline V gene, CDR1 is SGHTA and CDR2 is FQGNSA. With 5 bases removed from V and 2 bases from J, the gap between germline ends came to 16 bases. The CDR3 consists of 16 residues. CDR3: CASSATQGYAGNTIYF. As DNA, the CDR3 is TGTGCCAGCAGCGCGACACAGGGCTATGCTGGAAACACCATATATTTT.

CDR3 protein: CASSEGTSGNRRTDTQYF. CDR3 nucleotide sequence: TGTGCCAGCAGCGAGGGGACTAGCGGGAATCGGCGCACAGATACGCAGTATTTT. The J gene is TRBJ2-3, the V gene TRBV7-9; 13 bases are shared with TRBD2. V was pared by 5 bases and J by 1 base, with 9 bases of the junction left unmatched. Per the germline V gene, CDR1 is SEHNR and CDR2 is FQNEAQ (reference sequence). This CDR3 comprises 18 residues.

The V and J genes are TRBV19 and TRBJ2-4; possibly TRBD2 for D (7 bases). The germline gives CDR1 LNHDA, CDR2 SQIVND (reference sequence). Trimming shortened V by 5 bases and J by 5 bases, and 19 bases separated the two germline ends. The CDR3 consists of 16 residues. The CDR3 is CASSSQGGGVQNIQYF. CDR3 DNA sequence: TGTGCCAGTAGTTCACAGGGTGGGGGGGTCCAAAACATTCAGTACTTC.

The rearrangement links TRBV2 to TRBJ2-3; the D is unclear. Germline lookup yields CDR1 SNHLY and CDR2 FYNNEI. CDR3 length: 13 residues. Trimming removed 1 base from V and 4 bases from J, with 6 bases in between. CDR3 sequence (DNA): TGTGCCAGCAGTGAAGGAGGATCAGATACGCAGTATTTT. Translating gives CASSEGGSDTQYF.

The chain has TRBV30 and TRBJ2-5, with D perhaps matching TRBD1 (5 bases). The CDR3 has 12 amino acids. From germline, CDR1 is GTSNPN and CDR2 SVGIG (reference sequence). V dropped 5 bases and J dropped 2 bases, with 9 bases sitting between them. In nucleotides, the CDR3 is TGTGCCTGGGACAGTGGGCAAGAGACCCAGTACTTC. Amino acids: CAWDSGQETQYF.

CDR3 nucleotides: TGTGCCAGCAGCACCAGACTAGCGGGAGGCGAGCAGTACTTC. Protein sequence: CASSTRLAGGEQYF. The chain couples TRBV3-1 (or the pseudogene TRBV3-2) to TRBJ2-7; 13 nucleotides align to TRBD2. V lost 5 bases, J lost 6 bases, and 4 bases stayed unmatched. This CDR3 has 14 residues. The V gene's germline CDR1 is LGHDT and CDR2 YNNKEL (reference sequence).

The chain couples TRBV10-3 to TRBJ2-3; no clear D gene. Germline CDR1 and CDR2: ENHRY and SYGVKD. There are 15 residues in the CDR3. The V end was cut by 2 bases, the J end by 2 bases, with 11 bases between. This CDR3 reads CAISEATSITDTQYF. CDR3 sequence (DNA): TGTGCCATCAGTGAGGCCACTTCGATCACAGATACGCAGTATTTT.